The rows below give T cell receptor beta chains drawn from one sample of a study of T cells in Graves' hyperthyroidism and ophthalmopathy. TCRdb reanalysed the multiplex PCR reads using MiXCR and keeps one entry per CDR3 protein. The sample shows a few hundred thousand distinct CDR3 sequences, approximately 25% of them seen only once. Material: blood. These receptors all come from a man aged 50-60 years with Graves' hyperthyroidism. Each CDR3 is given with its conserved first and last residue. The D gene is left open where the match is weak. Clone sizes are given selectively: once, few, many, or a class where the clone is expanded.

d_call	clone_size	v_call	j_call	cdr3_nt	cdr3_aa
TRBD1	many	TRBV5-1	TRBJ1-1	TGCGCCAGCAGCTACGGGACAGATTATCGCATGAACACTGAAGCTTTCTTT	CASSYGTDYRMNTEAFF
-	many	TRBV7-8	TRBJ1-1	TGTGCCACCTCCGGCCAGGACGTCGGAGAAGCTTTCTTT	CATSGQDVGEAFF
TRBD2	-	TRBV10-3	TRBJ2-5	TGTGCCATCGCTAGCGGGGAGCAAGAGACCCAGTACTTC	CAIASGEQETQYF
-	many	TRBV7-8	TRBJ2-7	TGTGCCAGCAGCTCCCCCCCTGGGGGTTCCTACGAGCAGTACTTC	CASSSPPGGSYEQYF
TRBD1	many	TRBV3-1	TRBJ2-7	TGTGCCAGCAGCCCCGGGACAGGGGGCCGCGAGCAGTACTTC	CASSPGTGGREQYF
TRBD1	-	TRBV12-3/TRBV12-4	TRBJ1-5	TGTGCCAGCAGGGGACCGGGACAGGGGTATCAGCCCCAGCATTTT	CASRGPGQGYQPQHF
-	-	TRBV27	TRBJ2-1	TGTGCCAGCAGTTTAAGTTTGGCTACCATAATGTACAATGAGCAGTTCTTC	CASSLSLATIMYNEQFF
-	-	TRBV29-1	TRBJ2-5	TGCAGCGTAGCTATACGGGAGACCCAGTACTTC	CSVAIRETQYF
-	many	TRBV2	TRBJ2-7	TGTGCCAGCGGCAGGATCCGCTACGAGCAGTACTTC	CASGRIRYEQYF
-	few	TRBV6-1	TRBJ1-1	TGTGCCAGCAGTGCTACCCTGAACACTGAAGCTTTCTTT	CASSATLNTEAFF
-	-	TRBV20-1	TRBJ2-5	TGCAGTGCTAGAGATTTCGGGACCGTAGAGACCCAGTACTTC	CSARDFGTVETQYF
TRBD1	many	TRBV6-1	TRBJ2-3	TGTGCCAGCAGTGTCTATCGGGACAGTGGCACAGATACGCAGTATTTT	CASSVYRDSGTDTQYF
-	once	TRBV7-3	TRBJ2-1	TGTGCCAGCAGCGTAGGGGGGCTGGAGCAGTTCTTC	CASSVGGLEQFF
-	many	TRBV3-1	TRBJ2-4	TGTGCCAGCAGCCAAGAGGGGGGTGAAGACATTCAGTACTTC	CASSQEGGEDIQYF
TRBD2	many	TRBV11-3	TRBJ2-5	TGTGCCAGCGGTTACAGCGGGGGATTGAAGACCCAGTACTTC	CASGYSGGLKTQYF
TRBD1	few	TRBV11-1	TRBJ2-6	TGTGCCAGCAGCTCGACAGGGGGCGGTTATGGGGCCAACGTCCTGACTTTC	CASSSTGGGYGANVLTF
TRBD1	-	TRBV4-1	TRBJ2-7	TGCGCCAGCAGCCAAGCGCGGACAGGGACCTACGAGCAGTACTTC	CASSQARTGTYEQYF
TRBD2	few	TRBV27	TRBJ2-1	TGTGCCAGCAGTTCGCGGACTAGCGGCTACAATGAGCAGTTCTTC	CASSSRTSGYNEQFF
-	-	TRBV7-9	TRBJ1-2	TGTGCCAGCAGCCCTCCTCTATTCTATGGCTACACCTTC	CASSPPLFYGYTF
TRBD2	-	TRBV7-2	TRBJ2-2	TGTGCCAGCAGCTCACGGGGGGGCGGGGAGCTGTTTTTT	CASSSRGGGELFF
-	few	TRBV18	TRBJ1-3	TGTGCCAGCTCACAGACTGGAAACACCATATATTTT	CASSQTGNTIYF
TRBD2	many	TRBV5-1	TRBJ2-3	TGCGCCAGCAGCTCGGGACTAGCGAACACAGATACGCAGTATTTT	CASSSGLANTDTQYF
TRBD1	many	TRBV12-3/TRBV12-4	TRBJ1-1	TGTGCCAGCAGGGGCGTAGGGGGCGAGGCTGAAGCTTTCTTT	CASRGVGGEAEAFF
-	-	TRBV5-1	TRBJ2-7	TGCGCCAGCAGCCCAGACTTTGGGGGGGAGCAGTACTTC	CASSPDFGGEQYF
-	many	TRBV2	TRBJ2-3	TGTGCCAGCAGTGAAAGGACAGACGCTAGCACAGATACGCAGTATTTT	CASSERTDASTDTQYF
-	many	TRBV2	TRBJ2-1	TGTGCCAGCAGGGACTACAATGAGCAGTTCTTC	CASRDYNEQFF
-	-	TRBV24-1	TRBJ2-1	TGTGCCACCAGAGGTGGGGACAATGAGCAGTTCTTC	CATRGGDNEQFF
TRBD2	-	TRBV15	TRBJ2-7	TGTGCCACCAGCAGCGGACTAGCGGGAGGTAACGAGCAGTACTTC	CATSSGLAGGNEQYF
-	few	TRBV7-7	TRBJ1-1	TGTGCTAGCAGCTTAAACATAAACACTGAAGCTTTCTTT	CASSLNINTEAFF
TRBD1	many	TRBV30	TRBJ1-1	TGTGCCGGATACAGGGGCACTGAAGCTTTCTTT	CAGYRGTEAFF
-	-	TRBV25-1	TRBJ1-1	TGTGCCAGCACGAGGGGGAACATGGACACTGAAGCTTTCTTT	CASTRGNMDTEAFF
TRBD2	-	TRBV7-3	TRBJ2-5	TGTGCCAGCAGCTTAGCGTATAGCGGGGAAGAGACCCAGTACTTC	CASSLAYSGEETQYF
-	many	TRBV20-1	TRBJ2-7	TGCAGTGCTAGAGATCGGATAGCGTTCGACTACGAGCAGTACTTC	CSARDRIAFDYEQYF
-	-	TRBV7-3	TRBJ2-1	TGTGCCAGCAGCTTCAACTACTACGATGAGCAGTTCTTC	CASSFNYYDEQFF
-	few	TRBV24-1	TRBJ2-4	TGTGCCACCAGTGATTCGGACAGAAACATTCAGTACTTC	CATSDSDRNIQYF
TRBD2	few	TRBV29-1	TRBJ2-1	TGCAGCGTTGAAGTCGGGACTAGCGGGACCTACAATGAGCAGTTCTTC	CSVEVGTSGTYNEQFF
TRBD2	-	TRBV6-1	TRBJ2-1	TGTGCCAGCATTGGACTAGCGGGCTCCCCTTCCTACAATGAGCAGTTCTTC	CASIGLAGSPSYNEQFF
-	-	TRBV10-3	TRBJ1-1	TGTGCCGTCAGTGAAGAGAACACTGAAGCTTTCTTT	CAVSEENTEAFF
-	few	TRBV2	TRBJ2-1	TGTGCCAGCAGTGGGACCACGAACAATGAGCAGTTCTTC	CASSGTTNNEQFF
-	many	TRBV11-3	TRBJ2-5	TGTGCCAGCAGACCTAGGGTGGCAGTTCAAGAGACCCAGTACTTC	CASRPRVAVQETQYF
TRBD2	-	TRBV11-3	TRBJ2-3	TGTGCCAGCAGCCGTGGACTAGGAGGGGCCACAGATACGCAGTATTTT	CASSRGLGGATDTQYF
-	few	TRBV7-9	TRBJ1-1	TGTGCCAGCAGCCAACGCGAAGCTTTCTTT	CASSQREAFF
TRBD1	once	TRBV6-1	TRBJ2-7	TGTGCCCGAGGCCCGGGGACAGGGCTAGCGGTAGGTTTCCGGCAGTACTTC	CARGPGTGLAVGFRQYF
-	few	TRBV7-9	TRBJ1-2	TGTGCCAGCAGCTTATTACAGGACTATGGCTACACCTTC	CASSLLQDYGYTF
-	-	TRBV29-1	TRBJ2-5	TGCAGCGTTCGGCCTACAGAGACCCAGTACTTC	CSVRPTETQYF
-	few	TRBV6-6	TRBJ1-6	TGTGCCAGCAGTTACTCCATAGATTCACCCCTCCACTTT	CASSYSIDSPLHF
TRBD2	-	TRBV19	TRBJ2-1	TGTGCCAGTAGTTTACCCGGGACTAGCCCCAATGAGCAGTTCTTC	CASSLPGTSPNEQFF
-	-	TRBV5-1	TRBJ2-1	TGCGCCAGCAGCTTGGATCCGGGACTCGGGTATTACAATGAGCAGTTCTTC	CASSLDPGLGYYNEQFF
-	few	TRBV7-3	TRBJ2-3	TGTGCCAGCAGCGCCACGTGGGGGAGGACAGATACGCAGTATTTT	CASSATWGRTDTQYF
TRBD2	-	TRBV2	TRBJ2-1	TGTGCCAGCAGTGACCTGGGACTAGCGGGAGTTGGGAATGAGCAGTTCTTC	CASSDLGLAGVGNEQFF
TRBD1	few	TRBV20-1	TRBJ2-3	TGCAGTGCTAGAGGGGGGACAGTCACAGATACGCAGTATTTT	CSARGGTVTDTQYF
TRBD1	few	TRBV3-1	TRBJ1-4	TGTGCCAGCAGCCATTTTAAGGGGGCGGCTAATGAAAAACTGTTTTTT	CASSHFKGAANEKLFF
-	-	TRBV6-1	TRBJ1-4	TGTGCCAGTGGAGTCGGGGAGGAAAAACTGTTTTTT	CASGVGEEKLFF
-	-	TRBV5-4	TRBJ2-7	TGTGCCAGCAGCTTGGAGGGACCGCTAAGCCACGAGCAGTACTTC	CASSLEGPLSHEQYF
-	many	TRBV3-1	TRBJ2-1	TGTGCCAGCAGCCAAGCGGGGCGGGGACGGGATGAGCAGTTCTTC	CASSQAGRGRDEQFF
-	-	TRBV29-1	TRBJ1-1	TGCAGCGTTGGAAACACTGAAGCTTCCTTT	CSVGNTEASF
-	many	TRBV2	TRBJ1-1	TGTGCCAGCAGTGAAACAGGGAGCACTGAAGCTTTCTTT	CASSETGSTEAFF
TRBD2	-	TRBV5-1	TRBJ2-4	TGCGCCAGCAGCATGAGCGGGGGCGAGAACATTCAGTACTTC	CASSMSGGENIQYF